These T cell receptor beta chains were read from a single sample in a study of vaccination and CD4 T cells after COVID-19. One entry per CDR3 protein, called by TCRdb with MiXCR from the PCR reads. The data show some 20,000 distinct CDR3 sequences, about 60% seen once. Sample: CD4+ T cells from blood, taken before SARS-CoV-2 vaccination. Every receptor here comes from a human donor who had recovered from COVID-19. CDR3s include the opening cysteine and the closing phenylalanine or tryptophan. The D gene is left open where the match is weak. Clone size is shown for a subset of rows, as once, few, many or a class of expanded clone.

D	size	V	length	J	CDR3	DNA
TRBD1	-	TRBV6-1	15	TRBJ1-5	CASMKWQGDSQPQHF	TGTGCCAGCATGAAGTGGCAGGGGGATAGTCAGCCCCAGCATTTT
-	few	TRBV6-1	11	TRBJ2-7	CASSREYEQYF	TGTGCCAGCAGTCGCGAATACGAGCAGTACTTC
-	-	TRBV7-3	13	TRBJ2-3	CASSSLAPDTQYF	TGTGCCAGCAGCTCACTAGCCCCAGATACGCAGTATTTT
TRBD1	-	TRBV7-2	16	TRBJ1-2	CASSLTGGSWDYGYTF	TGTGCCAGCAGCTTGACAGGGGGGAGTTGGGACTATGGCTACACCTTC
TRBD2	-	TRBV20-1	14	TRBJ2-2	CSARVSGIFGELFF	TGCAGTGCTAGAGTTAGCGGGATTTTCGGGGAGCTGTTTTTT
-	-	TRBV15	13	TRBJ2-1	CATSRGNYNEQFF	TGTGCCACCAGCAGAGGAAACTACAATGAGCAGTTCTTC
-	-	TRBV6-5	14	TRBJ2-3	CASSYSSGTDTQYF	TGTGCCAGCAGTTACTCTAGCGGCACAGATACGCAGTATTTT
-	-	TRBV28	16	TRBJ1-2	CASSLNRVKANYGYTF	TGTGCCAGCAGTTTGAACAGAGTTAAAGCTAACTATGGCTACACCTTC
TRBD1	-	TRBV28	16	TRBJ1-5	CASSLLQGSGNQPQHF	TGTGCCAGCAGTTTATTACAGGGGTCTGGCAATCAGCCCCAGCATTTT
TRBD2	-	TRBV7-2	17	TRBJ2-3	CASSLQGLAGYTDTQYF	TGTGCCAGCAGCTTGCAAGGACTAGCGGGGTACACAGATACGCAGTATTTT
TRBD1	-	TRBV28	16	TRBJ2-3	CASSLAGTGDPDTQYF	TGTGCCAGCAGTCTTGCCGGGACAGGGGACCCAGATACGCAGTATTTT
-	-	TRBV10-3	14	TRBJ1-2	CAISDFKESYGYTF	TGTGCCATCAGTGACTTTAAGGAGAGCTATGGCTACACCTTC
TRBD2	-	TRBV7-9	14	TRBJ2-7	CASSQSGRGNEQYF	TGTGCCAGCAGCCAGAGCGGGAGAGGCAACGAGCAGTACTTC
-	-	TRBV7-3	14	TRBJ2-5	CASSLTPGLKTQYF	TGTGCCAGCAGCTTAACGCCGGGTCTGAAGACCCAGTACTTC
-	-	TRBV20-1	16	TRBJ2-5	CSARDSKRVGQETQYF	TGCAGTGCTAGAGATTCGAAGCGGGTAGGTCAAGAGACCCAGTACTTC
TRBD1	-	TRBV15	17	TRBJ1-3	CATSRGTGTGVGNTIYF	TGTGCCACCAGCAGGGGCACCGGGACAGGGGTTGGAAACACCATATATTTT
TRBD1	-	TRBV20-1	13	TRBJ1-5	CSARKQGAQPQHF	TGCAGTGCTAGGAAGCAGGGGGCTCAGCCCCAGCATTTT
-	-	TRBV19	13	TRBJ2-7	CASSISRRGEQYF	TGTGCCAGTAGTATCAGTCGGCGAGGCGAGCAGTACTTC
-	-	TRBV19	15	TRBJ2-7	CASSIFRDGDYEQYF	TGTGCCAGTAGTATATTCAGGGATGGAGACTACGAGCAGTACTTC
TRBD1	-	TRBV25-1	14	TRBJ2-5	CASSEPTGVETQYF	TGTGCCAGCAGTGAACCAACAGGGGTCGAGACCCAGTACTTC
TRBD1	few	TRBV27	15	TRBJ1-6	CASSFRDRDNSPLHF	TGTGCCAGCAGTTTCCGGGACAGAGATAATTCACCCCTCCACTTT
-	-	TRBV6-5	16	TRBJ1-2	CASSYSTVGGNYGYTF	TGTGCCAGCAGTTACTCTACGGTGGGGGGCAACTATGGCTACACCTTC
TRBD1	-	TRBV20-1	14	TRBJ1-2	CSATWTGGFYGYTF	TGCAGTGCTACATGGACAGGGGGCTTCTATGGCTACACCTTC
-	-	TRBV9	14	TRBJ2-7	CASSGRGRHYEQYF	TGTGCCAGCAGCGGAAGGGGACGGCACTACGAGCAGTACTTC
TRBD2	-	TRBV28	14	TRBJ2-7	CASSLRGLPYEQYF	TGTGCCAGCAGTTTACGGGGACTACCCTACGAGCAGTACTTC
-	-	TRBV19	13	TRBJ2-3	CASSSPDANTQYF	TGTGCCAGTAGTTCACCCGATGCCAATACGCAGTATTTT
-	-	TRBV7-9	14	TRBJ2-5	CASSPTGTLETQYF	TGTGCCAGCAGCCCCACAGGGACGTTGGAGACCCAGTACTTC
-	-	TRBV19	13	TRBJ2-2	CASSRYGRGELFF	TGTGCCAGTAGTCGGTACGGCAGGGGGGAGCTGTTTTTT
-	-	TRBV6-1	13	TRBJ1-6	CASITREHSPLHF	TGTGCCAGCATTACGCGGGAGCACTCACCCCTCCACTTT
TRBD1	once	TRBV27	17	TRBJ1-1	CASTPAGTEDFSTEAFF	TGTGCCAGCACTCCCGCCGGGACAGAAGATTTTAGTACTGAAGCTTTCTTT